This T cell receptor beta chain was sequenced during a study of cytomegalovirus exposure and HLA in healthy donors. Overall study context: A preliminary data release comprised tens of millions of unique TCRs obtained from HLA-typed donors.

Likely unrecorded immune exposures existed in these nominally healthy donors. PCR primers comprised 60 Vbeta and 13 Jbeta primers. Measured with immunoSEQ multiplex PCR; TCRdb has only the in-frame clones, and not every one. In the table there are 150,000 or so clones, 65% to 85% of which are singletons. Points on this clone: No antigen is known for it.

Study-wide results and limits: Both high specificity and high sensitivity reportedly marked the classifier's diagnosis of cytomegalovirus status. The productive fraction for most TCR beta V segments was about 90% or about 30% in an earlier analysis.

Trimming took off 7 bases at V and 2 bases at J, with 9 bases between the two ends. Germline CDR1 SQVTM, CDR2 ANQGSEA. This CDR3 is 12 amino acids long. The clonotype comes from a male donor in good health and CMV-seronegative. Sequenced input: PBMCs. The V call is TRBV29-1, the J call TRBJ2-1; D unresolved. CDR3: CSGCATYNEQFF. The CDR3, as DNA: TGCAGCGGATGCGCGACCTACAATGAGCAGTTCTTC.